The next 2 T cell receptor beta chains were all read from a single sample in a study of T cell repertoires in cytomegalovirus infection. TCRdb itself ran the reads through MiXCR, one entry per CDR3 protein. Among about 140,000 distinct CDR3 sequences, roughly 6% were seen once, and the ten largest hold about a sixth. Source material: PBMCs. Receptors were obtained from a human donor in good health (CMV status not recorded). Some clones in this sample may be carry-over from other donors' samples.

Many counts were recorded for this clonotype. V is TRBV20-1 and J is TRBJ2-1, with a possible D match to TRBD1 (7 bases). V shed 1 base and J shed 7 bases, with 20 bases lying between them. The CDR3 covers 16 residues. Germline V gene sequence: CDR1 DFQATT, CDR2 SNEGSKA (reference sequence). The CDR3, as DNA: TGCAGTGCTAGAGTTAGGGGCAGGGGGGAAATAAATGAGCAGTTCTTC. This gives the protein CSARVRGRGEINEQFF.

This clonotype was counted many times. The chain carries TRBV10-3 and TRBJ2-5; 12 bases match TRBD2. This CDR3 is built from 14 residues. V gave up 10 bases and J gave up 2 bases; unmatched junction bases: 5. The V gene's germline CDR1 is ENHRY and CDR2 SYGVKD. The CDR3 loop reads CATKLAGGQETQYF. The CDR3 nucleotides are TGTGCCACCAAACTAGCGGGGGGACAAGAGACCCAGTACTTC.